The clone carrying this T cell receptor beta chain showed up many times. The target antigen is unknown. This CDR3 contains 15 residues. Germline V lookup: CDR1 SGHAT, CDR2 FQNNGV. J lost 4 bases, V lost 4 bases, and 5 bases had no gene match. This entry is derived from a study of T cell repertoires in cytomegalovirus infection. The overall study: CMV epitopes, recently identified HLA-C-restricted and well-studied HLA-B-restricted, were used. Carrying CMV and the relevant HLA type showed in public TCR beta signatures.

TCRdb reprocessed the reads via MiXCR and lists one record per CDR3 protein. Counted here are roughly 800,000 distinct CDR3 sequences, 25% to 35% occurring once; the ten biggest clones make up roughly 14%. General study points: Summed frequency of shared TCR beta families picked out CMV carriers who also had the relevant HLA. CMV-specific TCR beta clonotypes restricted by HLA-C were the ones dominating the ex vivo response.

The chain has TRBV11-2 and TRBJ2-1; 9 positions match TRBD2. The sequencing here drew on cultured CD8+ T cells from PBMCs, taken from culture after CMV antigen stimulation. The receptor comes from a human donor in good health (CMV status not recorded). Some clones in this sample may be carry-over from other donors' samples. For the CDR3, the DNA is TGTGCCAGCAGCTCCTTAGCGGGGGAATACAATGAGCAGTTCTTC. It codes for CASSSLAGEYNEQFF. The variable domain in full, completed from reference TRBV11-2 and TRBJ2-1, reads EAGVAQSPRYKIIEKRQSVAFWCNPISGHATLYWYQQILGQGPKLLIQFQNNGVVDDSQLPKDRFSAERLKGVDSTLKIQPAKLEDSAVYLCASSSLAGEYNEQFFGPGTRLTVL.